Described below is a single T cell receptor (beta chain) sequence and its context. V was trimmed by 6 bases and J by 2 bases, leaving 10 bases between them. CDR3 length: 13 residues. Germline CDR1 SNHLY, CDR2 FYNNEI. This sample was taken from a study of blood T cell repertoires in COVID-19. Study overall: Researchers got acute and convalescent COVID-19 samples from the United States, Italy and Spain. Sources were T cells, B-cell-depleted T cells, or PBMCs; the material itself was cDNA or gDNA.

Per the authors' pipeline: Counts of nucleated cells, estimated from reference gene primer amplification, were obtained. Clones were sequenced by immunoSEQ multiplex PCR, and TCRdb holds only the in-frame ones, with some missing. That table gives V, J and clone size, and the DNA gave D and trimming. Among around 88,000 clones listed, roughly 80% were seen once. Sequenced input: peripheral blood. V is TRBV2 and J is TRBJ1-2, with D tentatively TRBD1 (5 bases). The TCR sequence derives from an elderly woman with acute or convalescent COVID-19. CDR3 nucleotide sequence: TGTGCCAGCAGCGCTGACAGCAACTATGGCTACACCTTC. It yields the protein CASSADSNYGYTF.